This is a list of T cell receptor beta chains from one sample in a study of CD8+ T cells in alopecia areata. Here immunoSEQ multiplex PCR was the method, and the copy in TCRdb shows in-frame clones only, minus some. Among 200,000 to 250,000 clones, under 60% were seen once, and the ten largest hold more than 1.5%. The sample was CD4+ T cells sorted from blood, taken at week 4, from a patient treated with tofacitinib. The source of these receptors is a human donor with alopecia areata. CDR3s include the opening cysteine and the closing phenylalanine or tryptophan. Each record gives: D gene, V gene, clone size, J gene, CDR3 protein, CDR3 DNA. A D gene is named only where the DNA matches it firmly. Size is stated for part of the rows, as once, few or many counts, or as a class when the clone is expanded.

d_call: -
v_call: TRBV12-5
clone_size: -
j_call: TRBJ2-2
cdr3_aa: CASGFVGTGELFF
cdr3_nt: TGTGCTAGTGGTTTTGTTGGCACCGGGGAGCTGTTTTTT

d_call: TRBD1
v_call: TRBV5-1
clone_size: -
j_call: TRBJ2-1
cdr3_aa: CASSPKTGGGYEQFF
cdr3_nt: TGCGCCAGCAGCCCCAAGACAGGGGGTGGGTATGAGCAGTTCTTC

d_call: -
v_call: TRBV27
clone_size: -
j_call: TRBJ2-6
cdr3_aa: CASGSWGASGANVLTF
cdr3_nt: TGTGCCAGCGGATCGTGGGGGGCGTCTGGGGCCAACGTCCTGACTTTC

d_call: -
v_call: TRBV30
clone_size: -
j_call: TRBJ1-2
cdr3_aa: CAWRSLQSGYTF
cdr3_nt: TGTGCCTGGAGGTCCTTGCAGAGTGGCTACACCTTC

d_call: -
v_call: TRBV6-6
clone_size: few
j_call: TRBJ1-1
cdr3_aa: CASSFAGNTEAFF
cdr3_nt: TGTGCCAGCAGTTTCGCGGGGAACACTGAAGCTTTCTTT

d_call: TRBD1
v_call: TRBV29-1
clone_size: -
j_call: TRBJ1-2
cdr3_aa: CSVVLGQGGGYTF
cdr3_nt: TGCAGCGTCGTTCTTGGACAGGGTGGAGGCTACACCTTC

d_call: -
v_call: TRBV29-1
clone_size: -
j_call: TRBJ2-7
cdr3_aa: CSVDTSYEQYF
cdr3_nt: TGCAGCGTTGATACATCTTACGAGCAGTACTTC

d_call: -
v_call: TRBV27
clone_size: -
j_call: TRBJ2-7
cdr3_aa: CASSFRRGSYEQYF
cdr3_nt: TGTGCCAGCAGTTTCAGGAGGGGTTCGTACGAGCAGTACTTC

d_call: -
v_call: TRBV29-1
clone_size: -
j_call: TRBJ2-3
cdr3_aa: CSVCFIQASNTQYF
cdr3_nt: TGCAGCGTTTGTTTCATCCAAGCTTCAAATACGCAGTATTTT

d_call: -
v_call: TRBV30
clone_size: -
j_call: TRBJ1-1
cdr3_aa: CAWTTGSTGAFF
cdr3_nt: TGTGCCTGGACCACAGGGTCCACTGGAGCTTTCTTT

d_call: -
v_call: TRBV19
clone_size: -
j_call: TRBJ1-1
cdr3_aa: CASSISRDFVEAFF
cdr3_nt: TGTGCCAGTAGTATCTCCAGGGATTTTGTTGAAGCTTTCTTT

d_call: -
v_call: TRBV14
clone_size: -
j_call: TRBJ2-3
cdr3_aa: CASSQGSTTDTQYF
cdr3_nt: TGTGCCAGCAGCCAAGGTAGTACCACAGATACGCAGTATTTT

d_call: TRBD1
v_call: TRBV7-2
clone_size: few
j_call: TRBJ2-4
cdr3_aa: CASSFGQGNIQYF
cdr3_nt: TGTGCCAGCAGCTTTGGACAGGGTAACATTCAGTACTTC

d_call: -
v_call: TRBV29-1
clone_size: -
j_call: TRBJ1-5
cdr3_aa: CSVGDIGQPQHF
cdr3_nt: TGCAGCGTTGGGGATATCGGTCAGCCCCAGCATTTT

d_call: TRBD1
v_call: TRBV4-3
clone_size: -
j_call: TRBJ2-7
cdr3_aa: CASSQDRTGDYEQYF
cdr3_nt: TGCGCCAGCAGCCAAGACAGGACAGGAGACTACGAGCAGTACTTC

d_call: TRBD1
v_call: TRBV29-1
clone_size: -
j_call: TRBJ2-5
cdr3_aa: CSVLPHGSGGVGQETQYF
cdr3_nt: TGCAGCGTTCTGCCGCACGGCTCAGGGGGCGTAGGGCAAGAGACCCAGTACTTC

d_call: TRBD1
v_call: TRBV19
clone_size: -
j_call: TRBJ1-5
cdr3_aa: CASSTQGQASNQPQHF
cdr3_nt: TGTGCCAGTAGTACCCAGGGACAGGCTAGCAATCAGCCCCAGCATTTT

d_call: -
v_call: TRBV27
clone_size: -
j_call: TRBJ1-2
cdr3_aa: CASSGTLGGRGYTF
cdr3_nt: TGTGCCAGCAGCGGGACATTAGGGGGACGTGGCTACACCTTC

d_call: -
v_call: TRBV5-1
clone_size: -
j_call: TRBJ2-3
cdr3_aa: CASSLRGTGTDTQYF
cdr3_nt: TGCGCCAGCAGCTTAAGAGGAACCGGCACAGATACGCAGTATTTT

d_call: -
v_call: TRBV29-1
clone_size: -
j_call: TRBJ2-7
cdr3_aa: CSVQEWGWDNKDPTWEQYF
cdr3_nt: TGCAGCGTTCAGGAGTGGGGGTGGGACAACAAAGACCCTACGTGGGAGCAGTACTTC

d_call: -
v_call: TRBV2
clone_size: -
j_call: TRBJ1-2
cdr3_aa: CASSVGTTNYGYTF
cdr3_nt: TGTGCCAGCAGTGTGGGGACAACTAACTATGGCTACACCTTC

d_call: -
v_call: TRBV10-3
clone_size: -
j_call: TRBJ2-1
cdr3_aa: CAAGRAGAYNEQFF
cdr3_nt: TGTGCCGCTGGTCGTGCGGGGGCTTACAATGAGCAGTTCTTC